This T cell receptor (beta chain) was found in a study of cytomegalovirus exposure and HLA in healthy donors (dated by TCRdb to about 2017). Background for the entire study: In an earlier analysis of several hundred of the donors, 250 to 350 Gb of sequence data and approximately 120 million unique TCR beta sequences from about 179 million T cells were reported. Roughly 300 gigabases of sequencing data and approximately 92 million unique TCR sequences made up an early release that covered 640 HLA-typed donors. Of the roughly 390 genotyped donors, 81% were placed in the genetic ancestry cluster associated with self-reported Caucasian donors. The study aimed to test whether signatures of past pathogen exposure could be identified by cataloging public T cell receptors. The study used immunosequencing to profile the T cell repertoires of several hundred subjects and linked those repertoires to cytomegalovirus serostatus. A separate validation cohort of 100 to 150 different subjects was used in addition to the roughly 700-subject first cohort. To predict cytomegalovirus infection status, the study combined high-throughput TCR immunosequencing, statistical association of individual TCRs with disease status, and machine learning. A later analysis re-examined previously published TCR beta repertoires from about 700 donors and added high-resolution HLA genotyping to investigate patterns of TCR occurrence. Rather than using new phenotypic data, the later analysis identified candidate immune exposures from TCR beta sequences and from how often those sequences occurred across donors. An earlier analysis of 587 of the donors used high-throughput TCR beta sequencing to judge whether each TCR beta V gene segment behaved as functional or pseudogenic. Donor age, sex, ethnicity and CMV serostatus were compiled together with the repertoire data. In a later genetic analysis, genome-wide SNP genotypes for about 55% of the 666 donors were used, and that subset was treated as a discovery cohort. Every discovery cohort repertoire had been produced on one sequencing platform. HLA typing covered class I and class II loci at four-digit resolution. Typing coverage differed by locus: A, B, C, DRB1 and DQB1 were typed in about 620-630 donors, DQA1 in approximately 520, DPA1 in some 610, and DPB1 in approximately 450. Because of strong linkage in the cohort, 4 to 6 DR-DQ haplotypes were treated as single units for association and clustering. On average, around 240,000 unique TCR beta nucleotide sequences were sequenced per donor among more than 350 genotyped donors of the cohort, with about 19% of those sequences being non-productive. Broader findings and caveats from the paper: According to a later analysis, parvovirus B19, influenza, CMV and Epstein-Barr virus appeared linked to several top co-occurrence clusters. The 87-base-pair reads could not distinguish some IMGT-functional V segments, including TRBV6-2 and TRBV6-3, so those segments were excluded. According to a later analysis, TCR association rates differed among HLA loci, with DRB1 alleles showing the most associated TCRs and HLA-C alleles showing the fewest. While some public TCRs were present in many individuals, most TCR sequences turned up only very rarely across donors. HLA typing was unavailable for some donors at each locus, so association tests used only the typed subset. In a later genetic analysis, fewer N-insertions in productive TCRs were reported among donors in an Asian-associated ancestry cluster than the approximately 630-donor mean. Strong co-occurrence of HLA alleles, especially DR and DQ, made assigning TCR associations to individual alleles difficult. In a later analysis, HLA-associated TCR beta chains showed more clonal expansion and lower generation probabilities than non-associated chains that were equally common. V-gene and J-gene trimming of TCR beta chains was associated with a missense DCLRE1C variant in a later genetic analysis, and the association was replicated in an independent cohort. Broadly in line with IMGT annotations, most TCR beta V segments showed up in productive rearrangements about 87% or about 30% of the time in an earlier analysis of a few hundred of the donors. A further reported finding was that TCR beta sequences accurately predicted the HLA-A and HLA-B alleles for most subjects in the first cohort. The authors suggested that the approach could potentially be generalized to other disease states and immunological phenotypes. A total of 150 to 200 TCR beta chains were listed by the study as associated with cytomegalovirus. Roughly uniform sequencing depth across donors was assumed in presence/absence analyses, although this assumption may not hold. In a later analysis, most CMV-associated TCR beta chains were found to appear HLA-restricted, with HLA associations seemingly driven largely by CMV exposure. In vitro tests confirmed that a few of the cytomegalovirus-associated TCR beta chains recognize cytomegalovirus antigens. Immune exposure information for the cohort was limited to CMV serostatus. The cohort was sequenced for TCR beta chains only, and without alpha or paired-chain data the features that could be detected were limited. Specific HLA alleles were associated with 15,000 to 20,000 TCR beta sequences at a false discovery rate of 0.05 in a later analysis. Linkage disequilibrium might explain the correlated functional status among segregating V segments, but an unknown experimental factor could not be excluded. About 17 rarely observed V segments, including chromosome 9 orphons, were excluded from the earlier analysis of just under 600 of the donors because counts were too low. The sequencing pipeline was judged likely to have produced a cluster of highly shared sequence variants as a technical artifact. Cytomegalovirus status was reported to be diagnosed by the classifier with high specificity and sensitivity in both the original and validation cohorts.

The library was built by means of the immunoSEQ multiplex PCR assay. A mixture of 60 forward primers for TCR Vbeta segments and 13 reverse primers for TCR Jbeta segments was used in the multiplex PCR. A multiplex PCR assay on genomic DNA amplified the CDR3 region of rearranged TCR beta genes. The Illumina HiSeq System was used to sequence the amplified TCR beta libraries as 87-base-pair reads. Processing in the source paper ran as follows. In a later analysis, tens of millions of unique TCR beta chains were counted across the roughly 610 repertoires, and roughly 11 million of these chains were shared by at least two donors. Raw reads were error-corrected and collapsed into unique sequences by a nearest-neighbor algorithm in which closely related sequences were merged to remove PCR and sequencing errors. Alignment of CDR3 sequences to IMGT reference sequences was used to assign V, D and J gene segments. For a sequence to be retained, a match of at least six nucleotides to both a V gene segment and a J gene segment was required. Rearrangements were called productive when the CDR3 lacked stop codons and stayed in frame with V and J; all others were non-productive. Following IMGT convention, CDR3 was defined as the stretch from the second conserved V-encoded cysteine to the conserved J-encoded phenylalanine. Sequences without an unambiguous match to a single V gene segment were excluded from the earlier analysis of several hundred of the donors. In an earlier analysis of 450 to 750 of the donors, a V segment was called functional when productive rearrangements were above 56.7%, and segregating when the standard deviation between donors exceeded 5%. A statistical classification framework was built to diagnose cytomegalovirus status from the catalog of TCR beta chain sequences. A later analysis assigned V and J genes by comparing TCR nucleotide sequences with IMGT/GENE-DB human TR gene sequences. In a later analysis, CDR3 sequences and most-parsimonious VDJ recombination scenarios were assigned using the TCRdist pipeline. In a later analysis, each TCR beta chain was defined by its CDR3 amino acid sequence together with its V-gene family, and reads without a unique V-gene family were excluded. In a later analysis, around 600 highly shared, low-generation-probability nucleotide sequences were removed to address suspected cross-contamination and a sequencing artifact. A later analysis calculated a clonal expansion index for each public chain from normalized within-repertoire ranks of inferred template counts. A later analysis computed generation probabilities with a VDJ recombination model fitted to out-of-frame rearrangements, and checked the results against IGoR. A later analysis scored TCR-TCR, TCR-HLA and TCR-CMV co-occurrence with hypergeometric tests, applying a repertoire-size bias correction to TCR pairs. To estimate false discovery rates, a later analysis permuted the HLA or CMV assignments 20 times. A later analysis grouped co-occurring TCRs with DBSCAN, adding TCRdist sequence similarity when clustering within HLA-allele-positive subsets. Repertoires with fewer than 30,000 or more than 120,000 public chains were left out of co-occurrence clustering, as were five repertoires with anomalous nucleotide sharing. Imported from immuneACCESS, the table was reduced by TCRdb to in-frame sequences with V and J called. These copies leave out some clones; in studies compared against another copy, an unresolved V gene accounts for under half, and the cause of the remainder is not known. Clone size and the V and J calls come from that table; the DNA yielded D and trimming. This sample's records show 200,000 or so clones. Less than 0.9% of the sample is held by the ten biggest clonotypes.

Of note for this clone: Which antigen it targets is not known.

CDR1 SGHAT and CDR2 FQNNGV are derived from the germline V gene. V is cut by 2 bases and J by 5 bases, and the space between the germline ends is 9 bases. From its cysteine to its phenylalanine, the CDR3 spans 13 amino acids. Here the CDR3 DNA is all that survives: 39 bases in frame from base 1. The cohort was made up of 650 to 700 healthy bone marrow donors. At the time of sampling, all cohort members were nominally healthy, though unrecorded immune exposures were likely present. The donor was CMV seronegative and was included in the group of around 320 seronegative cohort members. Every donor gave a peripheral blood sample, and the peripheral blood mononuclear cells from that sample were used for TCR beta sequencing. Genomic DNA was extracted from the blood cell samples with the Qiagen DNeasy Blood Extraction Kit.

The source of this sequence is a boy younger than 18 in good health and CMV-seronegative. The V and J segments used are TRBV11-2 and TRBJ2-5; the D gene identity is not certain. Sequencing used PBMCs. The sequence in DNA is TGTGCCAGCAGCTTAAACCGTCAGGAGACCCAGTACTTC. Its translation reads: CASSLNRQETQYF.